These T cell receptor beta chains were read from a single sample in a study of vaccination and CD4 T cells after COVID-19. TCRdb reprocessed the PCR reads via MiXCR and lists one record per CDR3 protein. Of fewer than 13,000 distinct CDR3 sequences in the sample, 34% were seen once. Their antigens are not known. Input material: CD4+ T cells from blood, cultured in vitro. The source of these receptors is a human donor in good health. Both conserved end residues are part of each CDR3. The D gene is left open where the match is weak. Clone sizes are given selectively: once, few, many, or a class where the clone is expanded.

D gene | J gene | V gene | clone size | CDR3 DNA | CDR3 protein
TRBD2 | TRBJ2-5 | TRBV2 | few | TGTGCCAGCAGCCACGGACTAGCGGACATAGAGACCCAGTACTTC | CASSHGLADIETQYF
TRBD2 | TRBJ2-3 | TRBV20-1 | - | TGCAGTGCTAGGGTCGGGACTAGCGGGACCCTAGATACGCAGTATTTT | CSARVGTSGTLDTQYF
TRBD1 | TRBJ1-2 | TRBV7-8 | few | TGTGCCAGCAGTCCATGGACAGGGGGCAACTATGGCTACACCTTC | CASSPWTGGNYGYTF
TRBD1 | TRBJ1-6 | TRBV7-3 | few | TGTGCCAGCAGCTTATCGGGACAGGGATTTTCACCCCTCCACTTT | CASSLSGQGFSPLHF
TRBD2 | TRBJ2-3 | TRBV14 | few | TGTGCCAGCAGCCCTCTAGCGGGAGGGCCAGATACGCAGTATTTT | CASSPLAGGPDTQYF
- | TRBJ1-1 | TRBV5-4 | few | TGTGCCAGCAGCTTGAGGGGTACTGAAGCTTTCTTT | CASSLRGTEAFF
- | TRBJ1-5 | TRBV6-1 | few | TGTGCCAGCAGTCCCTTTGATCGTAGCAATCAGCCCCAGCATTTT | CASSPFDRSNQPQHF
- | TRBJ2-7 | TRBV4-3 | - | TGCGCCAGCAGCCGAGCCCTGGGCGGGACCACCTACGAGCAGTACTTC | CASSRALGGTTYEQYF
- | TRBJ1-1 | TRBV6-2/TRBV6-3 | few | TGTGCCAGCACCCGGGAGAGGACTGAAGCTTTCTTT | CASTRERTEAFF
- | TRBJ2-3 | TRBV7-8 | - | TGTGCCAGCAGCCCCCCCCGCGCGGATACGCAGTATTTT | CASSPPRADTQYF
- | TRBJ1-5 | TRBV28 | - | TGTGCCATCAAGGACGGGGGCAATCAGCCCCAGCATTTT | CAIKDGGNQPQHF
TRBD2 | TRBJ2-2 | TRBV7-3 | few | TGTGCCAGCAGTTTTGCGGGAGGGCCGGACACCGGGGAGCTGTTTTTT | CASSFAGGPDTGELFF
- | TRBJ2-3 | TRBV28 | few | TGTGCCAGCAGTTTATCCGGACCTGGGCCCTCGGGAGATACGCAGTATTTT | CASSLSGPGPSGDTQYF
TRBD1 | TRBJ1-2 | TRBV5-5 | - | TGTGCCAGCAGCCGGGACAGGGACAGCTATGGCTACACCTTC | CASSRDRDSYGYTF
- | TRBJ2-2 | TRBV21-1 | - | TGTGCCAGCAGCAAAGAGGGGCAGAGACCGAACACCGGGGAGCTGTTTTTT | CASSKEGQRPNTGELFF
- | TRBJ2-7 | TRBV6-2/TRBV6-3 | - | TGTGCCAGCAGTTACTCGACCGACCTAGCTTCCTACGAGCAGTACTTC | CASSYSTDLASYEQYF
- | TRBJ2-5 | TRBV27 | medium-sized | TGTGCCAGCAGTTCGCGTTGGCCCAGCGGGACCCAGTACTTC | CASSSRWPSGTQYF
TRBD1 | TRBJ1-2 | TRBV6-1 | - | TGTGCCAGCACCCTCACAGGGACAGGGGGCTATGGCTACACCTTC | CASTLTGTGGYGYTF
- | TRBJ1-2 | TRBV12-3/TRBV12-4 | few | TGTGCCAGCAGTTTAGGGCAGTTCTATGGCTACACCTTC | CASSLGQFYGYTF
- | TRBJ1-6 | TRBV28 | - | TGTGCCAGCAGTTTAACGGCAGCACACTATAATTCACCCCTCCACTTT | CASSLTAAHYNSPLHF
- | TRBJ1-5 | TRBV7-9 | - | TGTGCCAGCAGCTCCGGACTGGACAATCAGCCCCAGCATTTT | CASSSGLDNQPQHF
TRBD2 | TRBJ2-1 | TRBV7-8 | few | TGTGCCAGCAGCCCGCACAGGTTTGGGACTAGCCTCCACGAGCAGTTCTTC | CASSPHRFGTSLHEQFF
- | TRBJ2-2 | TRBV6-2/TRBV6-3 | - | TGTGCCAGCAGTTTCTCCTTGCCCGGGGAGCTGTTTTTT | CASSFSLPGELFF
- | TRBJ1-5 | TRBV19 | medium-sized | TGTGCCAGAAGGTCTGACCGGGCGGGGCAGCCCCAGCATTTT | CARRSDRAGQPQHF
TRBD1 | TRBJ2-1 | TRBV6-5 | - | TGTGCCAGCAGTTACTCGAAACAGGGGGCCCCCACGCTATACAATGAGCAGTTCTTC | CASSYSKQGAPTLYNEQFF
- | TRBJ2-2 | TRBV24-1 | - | TGTGCCACCAGTGATGCACAGTCAGGTTTAACCGGGGAGCTGTTTTTT | CATSDAQSGLTGELFF
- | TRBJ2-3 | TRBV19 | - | TGTGCCAGTAGTATAGGTAGCTGGCGAAAGGGCCGCACAGATACGCAGTATTTT | CASSIGSWRKGRTDTQYF
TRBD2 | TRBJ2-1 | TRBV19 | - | TGTGCCAGTAGTATAGGGGACGGGGGGGAGCAGTTCTTC | CASSIGDGGEQFF
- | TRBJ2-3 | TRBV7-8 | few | TGTGCCAGCAGCTTAGAAGAGAGGGCCACAGATACGCAGTATTTT | CASSLEERATDTQYF
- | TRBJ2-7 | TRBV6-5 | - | TGTGCCAGCAGTTACGCTCTGGGGCAGCCTGTTGAGCAGTACTTC | CASSYALGQPVEQYF
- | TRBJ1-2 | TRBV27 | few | TGTGCCAGCAGGGACGTCTATGGCTACACCTTC | CASRDVYGYTF
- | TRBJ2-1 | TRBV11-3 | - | TGTGCCAGCAGCTTAGACCCCCGGGAGACCAATGAGCAGTTCTTC | CASSLDPRETNEQFF
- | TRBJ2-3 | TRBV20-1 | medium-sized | TGCAGTGCTAGGGGGAGAGCGGGCACAGATACGCAGTATTTT | CSARGRAGTDTQYF
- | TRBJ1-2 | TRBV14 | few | TGTGCCAGCAGCCAAGACAGGAACTATGGCTACACCTTC | CASSQDRNYGYTF
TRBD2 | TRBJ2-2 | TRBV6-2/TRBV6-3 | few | TGTGCCAGCAGTTACTCCACTAGCGGGAGCCTTAACACCGGGGAGCTGTTTTTT | CASSYSTSGSLNTGELFF
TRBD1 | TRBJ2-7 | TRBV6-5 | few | TGTGCCAGCAGTTGGGGACAGGGCTCCTACGAGCAGTACTTC | CASSWGQGSYEQYF
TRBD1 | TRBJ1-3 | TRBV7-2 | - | TGTGCCAGCAGCATCCCGGGACAGGGAGTCGGAAACACCATATATTTT | CASSIPGQGVGNTIYF
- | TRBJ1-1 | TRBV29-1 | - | TGCAGCGTTGAAAATGGGGCAGCTCGGAACACTGAAGCTTTCTTT | CSVENGAARNTEAFF
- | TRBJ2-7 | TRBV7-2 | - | TGTGCCAGCAGCTTAGGGACGGGCCCAGGGTACGAGCAGTACTTC | CASSLGTGPGYEQYF
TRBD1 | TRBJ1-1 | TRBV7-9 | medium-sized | TGTGCCAGCAGCTTAGGAGGGGGCTCGAACACTGAAGCTTTCTTT | CASSLGGGSNTEAFF
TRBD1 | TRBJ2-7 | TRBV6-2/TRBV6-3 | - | TGTGCCAGCAACCCCGACAGGGTGATAAACGAGCAGTACTTC | CASNPDRVINEQYF
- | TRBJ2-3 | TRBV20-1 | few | TGCAGTGCCAGACAGCAGCCTAGCACAGATACGCAGTATTTT | CSARQQPSTDTQYF
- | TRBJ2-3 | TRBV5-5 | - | TGTGCCAGCAGCTTGCCTGCCACAGATACGCAGTATTTT | CASSLPATDTQYF
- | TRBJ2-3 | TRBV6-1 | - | TGTGCCAGCAGTGAAGAAGATAGAACGGGAACACCTTTT | CASSEEDRTGTPF
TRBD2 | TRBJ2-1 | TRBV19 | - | TGTGCCAGTAGTCAGGGACTAGTCAGGGATGAGCAGTTCTTC | CASSQGLVRDEQFF
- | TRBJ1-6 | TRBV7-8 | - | TGTGCCAGCAGGAGGGACCACAATTCACCCCTCCACTTT | CASRRDHNSPLHF
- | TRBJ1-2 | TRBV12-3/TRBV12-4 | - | TGTGCCAGCAGTTTTGGGCAAACGAACTATGGCTACACCTTC | CASSFGQTNYGYTF
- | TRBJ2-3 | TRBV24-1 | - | TGTGCCACCAGTGATTGGTCAGATACGCAGTATTTT | CATSDWSDTQYF
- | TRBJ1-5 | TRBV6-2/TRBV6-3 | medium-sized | TGTGCCAGCACAAAGGCCGCAGCGCCGAATCAGCCCCAGCATTTT | CASTKAAAPNQPQHF
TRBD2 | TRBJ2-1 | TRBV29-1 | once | TGCAGCGTTGATAGCGGGAGGTACAATGAGCAGTTCTTC | CSVDSGRYNEQFF
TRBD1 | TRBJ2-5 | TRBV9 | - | TGTGCCAGCAGACAGGACAGGGGGACACTAAGTCAAGAGACCCAGTACTTC | CASRQDRGTLSQETQYF
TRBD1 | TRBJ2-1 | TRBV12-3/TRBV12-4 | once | TGTGCCACCAGAACTCGACAGGGCCACAATGAGCAGTTCTTC | CATRTRQGHNEQFF
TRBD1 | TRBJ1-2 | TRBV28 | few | TGTGCCAGCAGTTCGGGACAGGGCGATGGCTACACCTTC | CASSSGQGDGYTF